The 23 T cell receptor beta chains listed next were all sequenced from one sample in a study of regulatory T cells in long-lasting Graves disease. Time point here: newly diagnosed GD, antithyroid drugs for less than 3 months. From RNA extracted from PBMCs, the TCR library was made. Combining iRepertoire HTBI primers with Arm-PCR of CDR3 regions, the authors built TCR beta libraries. TCRdb analysed the multiplex PCR reads with MiXCR anew, one entry per CDR3 protein. The table has 350,000 to 500,000 distinct CDR3 sequences, 14% seen once. These data were also reused for a study on T cells in Graves' hyperthyroidism and ophthalmopathy.

The sample here was peripheral blood mononuclear cells (PBMCs), taken at new diagnosis, from a patient treated with antithyroid drugs. These TCRs come from a woman aged 50 to 65 with Graves disease.

This clonotype was recorded many times. The chain recombines TRBV7-2 with TRBJ1-5, with D perhaps matching TRBD1 (5 bases). This CDR3 contains 16 residues. Deletions cut 2 bases from V and 5 bases from J, with 16 bases between. The V gene's germline CDR1 is SGHTA and CDR2 FQGNSA. DNA of the CDR3: TGTGCCAGCAGCTTACCCGACAGCCGTGGTGATCAGCCCCAGCATTTT. It is translated as CASSLPDSRGDQPQHF.

This clonotype has at least ten counts. The chain combines TRBV20-1 with TRBJ2-1, with 10 bases matching TRBD2. Germline values: CDR1 DFQATT, CDR2 SNEGSKA (reference sequence). J was trimmed by 4 bases and V by 2 bases; bases with no gene match: 2. The length of the CDR3 is 14 residues. Written as DNA, the CDR3 is TGCAGTGCTAGAAAGCGGGAGGGATACAATGAGCAGTTCTTC. Amino acids: CSARKREGYNEQFF.

The gene calls are TRBV5-1 and TRBJ1-6, with D hard to call. The germline CDR1 and CDR2 sequences are SGHRS and YFSETQ. V lost 0 bases to trimming and J lost 10 bases, with 14 bases between them. This CDR3 contains 15 residues. The CDR3 here is CASSLVSSVPSPLHF. The CDR3 nucleotides are TGCGCCAGCAGCTTGGTTTCGTCAGTTCCGTCACCCCTCCACTTT.

The chain uses TRBV3-1 and TRBJ2-7; TRBD2 might be the D (6 bases). With 0 bases removed from V and 9 bases from J, the gap between germline ends came to 15 bases. The CDR3 totals 14 residues. The germline CDR1 and CDR2 sequences are LGHDT and YNNKEL (reference sequence). CDR3 amino acids: CASSQEMTAGGQYF. CDR3 nucleotides: TGTGCCAGCAGCCAAGAGATGACAGCGGGTGGGCAGTACTTC.

This clonotype was counted ten times or more. The rearrangement links TRBV28 to TRBJ1-4, with TRBD1 matching 7 bases. Trimming at V came to 5 bases and at J to 4 bases, leaving 7 bases not matched to a gene. The CDR3 consists of 15 residues. Looked up from germline, CDR1 is MDHEN and CDR2 is SYDVKM. For the CDR3, the DNA is TGTGCCAGCAGTACCAGACAGGGCGGTAATGAAAAACTGTTTTTT. This codes for CASSTRQGGNEKLFF.

This clonotype was observed at least ten times. The J gene is TRBJ2-7, the V gene TRBV5-1, with D possibly being TRBD1 (6 bases). CDR1 and CDR2 (germline): SGHRS, YFSETQ. Trimming shortened V by 2 bases and J by 4 bases, and 13 bases separated the two germline ends. There are 14 residues in the CDR3. CDR3 residues: CASSFTNDRYEQYF. In DNA form, the CDR3 reads TGCGCCAGCAGCTTCACCAACGACAGGTACGAGCAGTACTTC.

This clonotype turned up a few times. The chain couples TRBV7-9 to TRBJ2-3, with 8 bases aligning to TRBD2. Per the germline V gene, CDR1 is SEHNR and CDR2 is FQNEAQ (reference sequence). This CDR3 contains 17 residues. The V segment lost 2 bases and the J segment 2 bases; nucleotides outside the gene matches: 9. The CDR3 DNA reads as TGTGCCAGCAGCTTAAGGAGGGTAGCGGGGAACACAGATACGCAGTATTTT. Its protein product is CASSLRRVAGNTDTQYF.

This clonotype was recorded at least ten times. This sequence joins TRBV11-2 and TRBJ1-1; D not resolved. The CDR3 sequence is 14 residues long. V was shortened by 6 bases and J by 5 bases, with 16 bases between the two germline ends. Germline V gene lookup returns CDR1 SGHAT and CDR2 FQNNGV. The CDR3 nucleotides read TGTGCCAGCAGTCCCCTCTGGGAGTGGACTGAAGCTTTCTTT. It encodes CASSPLWEWTEAFF.

This clonotype occurred a few times. CDR3 DNA sequence: TGTGCCAGCAGCGGCCTCGGGCCCTACAATGAGCAGTTCTTC. Protein product: CASSGLGPYNEQFF. The rearrangement links TRBV7-9 to TRBJ2-1; D is undetermined. There are 14 residues in the CDR3. Trimming pared 5 bases from V and 2 bases from J, leaving 10 bases between. CDR1 is SEHNR, CDR2 FQNEAQ, per germline (reference sequence). Complete variable domain (other parts from reference TRBV7-9 and TRBJ2-1): DTGVSQNPRHKITKRGQNVTFRCDPISEHNRLYWYRQTLGQGPEFLTYFQNEAQLEKSRLLSDRFSAERPKGSFSTLEIQRTEQGDSAMYLCASSGLGPYNEQFFGPGTRLTVL.

V gene TRBV4-1 combines with J gene TRBJ2-4; 7 nucleotides agree with TRBD1. Germline V gene data show CDR1 as MGHRA and CDR2 as YSYEKL. This CDR3 region has 18 residues. The V and J ends lost 1 base and 0 bases, in that order; junction bases with no gene match: 9. The CDR3 DNA is TGCGCCAGCAGCCAAGGTCCGACAGGGCCGATAGCCAAAAACATTCAGTACTTC. This gives the protein CASSQGPTGPIAKNIQYF.

This clonotype was picked up many times. V usage is TRBV28 and J usage is TRBJ2-1; TRBD2 matches 13 bases. This CDR3 comprises 17 residues. V lost 6 bases, J lost 0 bases, and 5 bases stayed unmatched. CDR1 and CDR2 (germline): MDHEN, SYDVKM. The CDR3 coding sequence is TGTGCCAGCAGATCCGGGACTAGCGGGATCTCCTACAATGAGCAGTTCTTC. The encoded protein is CASRSGTSGISYNEQFF.

This clonotype was seen ten or more times. The chain is built from TRBV6-2 or TRBV6-3 and TRBJ1-1, with D hard to call. CDR3 length equals 13 residues. The V end was cut by 1 base, the J end by 1 base, with 4 bases between. From germline, CDR1 is MNHEY and CDR2 SVGEGT. Written as DNA, the CDR3 is TGTGCCAGCAGTTACTTCAGGAACACTGAAGCTTTCTTT. Translating gives CASSYFRNTEAFF.

This clonotype was seen many times. The V gene is TRBV18, the J gene TRBJ2-1, with D maybe TRBD2 (6 bases). V lost 1 base and J 4 bases, leaving 14 bases between the germline ends. The CDR3 is 16 amino acids. CDR1 and CDR2 (germline): KGHSH, LQKENI. CDR3 in amino acids: CASSPRAGSRYNEQFF. For the CDR3, the DNA is TGTGCCAGCTCACCACGAGCCGGGAGCAGATACAATGAGCAGTTCTTC.

This clonotype has a handful of counts. The chain carries TRBV25-1 and TRBJ2-1, with TRBD2 matching 7 bases. The junction had 9 bases not matched to a gene; V was cut back by 2 bases and J by 5 bases. From germline, CDR1 is MGHDK and CDR2 SYGVNS. The CDR3 is 16 residues long. In DNA, the CDR3 is TGTGCCAGCAGTGAACAACAGCGGGAAAACAACAATGAGCAGTTCTTC. Its translation is CASSEQQRENNNEQFF.

There are many counts of this clonotype. The chain recombines TRBV6-1 with TRBJ2-7, with no clear D. CDR1 MNHNS and CDR2 SASEGT come from the germline V gene. Deletions cut 7 bases from V and 0 bases from J, with 16 bases between. This CDR3 spans 15 amino acids. For the CDR3, the DNA is TGTGCCAGCACGTGGCAGGACCTCGACTCCTACGAGCAGTACTTC. Translated: CASTWQDLDSYEQYF.

This clonotype was observed a handful of times. This chain joins TRBV28 and TRBJ1-2; 10 bases are a match to TRBD1. The CDR3 spans 16 residues. V lost 7 bases and J lost 4; bases outside the gene matches: 12. Per germline, CDR1 MDHEN and CDR2 SYDVKM. CDR3 protein: CASTQSGQGRVYGYTF. CDR3 nucleotide sequence: TGTGCCAGCACGCAGTCGGGACAGGGGCGAGTCTATGGCTACACCTTC.

This clonotype has a count of ten or more. The chain combines TRBV11-3 with TRBJ2-1; 8 nucleotides line up with TRBD1. The CDR3 runs to 16 residues. V dropped 4 bases and J dropped 2; count of bases not matched to a gene: 7. Germline V gene lookup returns CDR1 SGHNT and CDR2 YENEEA. The CDR3 region is CASSSPSTGAYNEQFF. The CDR3 DNA sequence: TGTGCCAGCAGCTCCCCCTCGACAGGGGCCTACAATGAGCAGTTCTTC.

This clonotype was detected ten times or more. The genes are TRBV7-9 and TRBJ2-2; D is perhaps TRBD2 (5 bases). Per germline, CDR1 SEHNR and CDR2 FQNEAQ (reference sequence). The ends were cut back, 5 bases at V and 3 bases at J, with 13 bases in the middle. The CDR3 is 15 amino acids. The CDR3 reads CASSPPPADTGELFF. As DNA, the CDR3 is TGTGCCAGCAGCCCCCCCCCAGCGGACACCGGGGAGCTGTTTTTT.

The chain carries TRBV7-2 and TRBJ2-7; the match to TRBD1 covers 7 bases. V was clipped by 2 bases and J by 2 bases; unmatched bases: 9. The CDR3 totals 16 residues. Germline CDR1 and CDR2: SGHTA and FQGNSA. Here the CDR3 reads CASSLNIGQVTYEQYF. In nucleotides, the CDR3 is TGTGCCAGCAGCTTAAATATAGGACAGGTGACCTACGAGCAGTACTTC.

This clonotype was found once. Its ends do not fully match the called genes, so a read error is possible. The CDR3 is CASSMAGVANEQLF. CDR3 nucleotide sequence: TGTGCCAGTAGTATGGCGGGAGTGGCGAATGAGCAGCTCTTC. The chain carries TRBV19 and TRBJ2-1; 7 bases are shared with TRBD2. Per the germline V gene, CDR1 is LNHDA and CDR2 is SQIVND (reference sequence). This CDR3 spans 14 amino acids. The whole variable domain, remainder taken from reference TRBV19 and TRBJ2-1, is DGGITQSPKYLFRKEGQNVTLSCEQNLNHDAMYWYRQDPGQGLRLIYYSQIVNDFQKGDIAEGYSVSREKKESFPLTVTSAQKNPTAFYLCASSMAGVANEQLFGPGTRLTVL.

This clonotype was counted at least ten times. The chain joins TRBV3-1 to TRBJ1-1, with D perhaps TRBD1 (6 bases). V lost 1 base, J lost 11 bases, and 17 bases lay in between. This CDR3 has 14 amino acids. Per germline, CDR1 LGHDT and CDR2 YNNKEL (reference sequence). CDR3 in amino acids: CASSQATSGAGAFF. CDR3 DNA sequence: TGTGCCAGCAGCCAAGCAACGTCAGGGGCGGGTGCTTTCTTT.

This clonotype was recorded at least ten times. V and J are TRBV4-1 and TRBJ2-7, with a possible D match to TRBD1 (6 bases). Germline V gene data show CDR1 as MGHRA and CDR2 as YSYEKL. Trimming stripped 1 base from V and 0 bases from J, with 13 bases between. The CDR3 extends over 16 amino acids. For the CDR3, the DNA is TGCGCCAGCAGCCAAGGTCTACGGGACATCTCCTACGAGCAGTACTTC. Amino acid sequence: CASSQGLRDISYEQYF.

This clonotype was recorded many times. The genes are TRBV6-1 and TRBJ2-5, with 12 nucleotides matching TRBD1. This CDR3 is built from 18 residues. The V gene's germline CDR1 is MNHNS and CDR2 SASEGT. Trimming removed 1 base from V and 8 bases from J; junction bases left unmatched: 14. This CDR3 is CASSEGDRGRSPPRTQYF. In nucleotides, the CDR3 is TGTGCCAGCAGTGAAGGGGACAGGGGGCGATCCCCACCTAGAACCCAGTACTTC.